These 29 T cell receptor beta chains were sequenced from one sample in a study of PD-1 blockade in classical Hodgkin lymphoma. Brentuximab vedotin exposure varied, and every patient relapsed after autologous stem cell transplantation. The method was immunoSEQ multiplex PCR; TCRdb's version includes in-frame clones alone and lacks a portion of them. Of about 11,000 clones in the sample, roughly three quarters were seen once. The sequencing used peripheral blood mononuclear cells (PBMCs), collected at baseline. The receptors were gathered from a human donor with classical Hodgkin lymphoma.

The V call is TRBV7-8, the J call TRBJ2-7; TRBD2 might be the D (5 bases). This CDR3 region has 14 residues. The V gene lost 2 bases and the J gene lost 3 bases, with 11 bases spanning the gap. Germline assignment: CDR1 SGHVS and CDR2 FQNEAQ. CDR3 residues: CASSLTVGDYEQYF. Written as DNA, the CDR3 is TGTGCCAGCAGCTTAACTGTGGGAGACTACGAGCAGTACTTC.

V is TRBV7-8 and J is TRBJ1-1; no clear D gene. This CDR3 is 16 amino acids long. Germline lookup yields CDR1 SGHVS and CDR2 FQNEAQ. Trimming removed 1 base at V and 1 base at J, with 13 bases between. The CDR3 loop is CASSLGSGLTNTEAFF. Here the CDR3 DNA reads TGTGCCAGCAGCTTAGGAAGTGGACTCACGAACACTGAAGCTTTCTTT. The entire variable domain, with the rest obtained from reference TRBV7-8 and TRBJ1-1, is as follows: GAGVSQSPRYKVAKRGQDVALRCDPISGHVSLFWYQQALGQGPEFLTYFQNEAQLDKSGLPSDRFFAERPEGSVSTLKIQRTQQEDSAVYLCASSLGSGLTNTEAFFGQGTRLTVV.

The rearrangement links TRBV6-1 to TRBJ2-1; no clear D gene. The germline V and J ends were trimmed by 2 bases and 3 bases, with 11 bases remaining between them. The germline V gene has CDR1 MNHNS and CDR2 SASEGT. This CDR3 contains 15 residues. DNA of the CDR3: TGTGCCAGCAGTGAAATCGTACAGAGCTACAATGAGCAGTTCTTC. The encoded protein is CASSEIVQSYNEQFF.

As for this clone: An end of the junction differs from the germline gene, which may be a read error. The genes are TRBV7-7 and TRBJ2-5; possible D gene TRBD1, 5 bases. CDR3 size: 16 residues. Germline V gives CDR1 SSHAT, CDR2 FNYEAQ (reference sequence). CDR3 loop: CASSQRPMDKKETQYF. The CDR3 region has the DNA TGTGCTAGCAGCCAACGGCCAATGGACAAGAAAGAGACCCAGTACTTC.

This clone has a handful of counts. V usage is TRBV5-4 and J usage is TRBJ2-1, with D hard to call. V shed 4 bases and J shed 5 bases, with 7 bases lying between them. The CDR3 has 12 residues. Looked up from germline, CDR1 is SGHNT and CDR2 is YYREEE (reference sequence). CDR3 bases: TGTGCCAGCAGCCAGAACGACAATGAGCAGTTCTTC. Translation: CASSQNDNEQFF.

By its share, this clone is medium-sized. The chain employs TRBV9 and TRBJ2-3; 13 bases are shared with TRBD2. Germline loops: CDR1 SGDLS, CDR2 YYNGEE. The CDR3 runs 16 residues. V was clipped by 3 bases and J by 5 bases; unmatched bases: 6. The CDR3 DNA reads TGTGCCAGCAGCGAGAGGACTAGCGGGGGCTTAGATACGCAGTATTTT. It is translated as CASSERTSGGLDTQYF.

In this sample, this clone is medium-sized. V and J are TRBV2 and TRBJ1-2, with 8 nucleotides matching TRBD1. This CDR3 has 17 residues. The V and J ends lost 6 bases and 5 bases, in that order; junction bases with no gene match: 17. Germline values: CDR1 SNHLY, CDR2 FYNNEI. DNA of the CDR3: TGTGCCAGCAGCCCTATACCAGGGGGCACCCTTCGGTATGGCTACACCTTC. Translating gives CASSPIPGGTLRYGYTF.

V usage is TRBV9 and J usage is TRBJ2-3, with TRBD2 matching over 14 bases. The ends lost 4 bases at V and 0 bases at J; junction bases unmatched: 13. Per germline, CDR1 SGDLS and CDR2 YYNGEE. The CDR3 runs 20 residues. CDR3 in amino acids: CASSSPSGTSGSTSTDTQYF. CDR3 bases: TGTGCCAGCAGCAGCCCCAGCGGGACTAGCGGGAGTACTAGCACAGATACGCAGTATTTT. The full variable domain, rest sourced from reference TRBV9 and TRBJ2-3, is DSGVTQTPKHLITATGQRVTLRCSPRSGDLSVYWYQQSLDQGLQFLIQYYNGEERAKGNILERFSAQQFPDLHSELNLSSLELGDSALYFCASSSPSGTSGSTSTDTQYFGPGTRLTVL.

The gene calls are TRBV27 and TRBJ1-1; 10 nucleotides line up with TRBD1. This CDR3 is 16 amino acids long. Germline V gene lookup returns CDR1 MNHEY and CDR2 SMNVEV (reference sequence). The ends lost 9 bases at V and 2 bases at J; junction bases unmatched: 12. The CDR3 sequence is CASFSRQGAGNTEAFF. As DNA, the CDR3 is TGTGCCAGTTTCTCGCGACAGGGGGCTGGAAACACTGAAGCTTTCTTT.

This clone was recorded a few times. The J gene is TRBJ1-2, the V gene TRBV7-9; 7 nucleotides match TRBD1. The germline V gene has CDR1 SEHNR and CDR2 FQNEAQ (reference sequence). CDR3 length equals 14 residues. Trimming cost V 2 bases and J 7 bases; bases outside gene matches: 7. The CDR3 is CASSLPGQVLGYTF. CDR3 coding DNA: TGTGCCAGCAGCTTACCCGGACAGGTTCTTGGCTACACCTTC. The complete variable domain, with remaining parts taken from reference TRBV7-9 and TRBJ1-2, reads DTGVSQNPRHKITKRGQNVTFRCDPISEHNRLYWYRQTLGQGPEFLTYFQNEAQLEKSRLLSDRFSAERPKGSFSTLEIQRTEQGDSAMYLCASSLPGQVLGYTFGSGTRLTVV.

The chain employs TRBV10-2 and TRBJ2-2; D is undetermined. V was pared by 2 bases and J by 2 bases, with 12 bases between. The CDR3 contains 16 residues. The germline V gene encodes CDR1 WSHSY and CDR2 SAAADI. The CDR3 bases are TGCGCCAGCAGTGAGCCTCGCATCCCTAACACCGGGGAGCTGTTTTTT. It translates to CASSEPRIPNTGELFF.

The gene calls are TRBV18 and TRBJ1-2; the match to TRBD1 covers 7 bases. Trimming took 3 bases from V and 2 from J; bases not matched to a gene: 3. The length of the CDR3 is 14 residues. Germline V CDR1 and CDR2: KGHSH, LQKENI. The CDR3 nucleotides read TGTGCCAGCTCACCCGGGACAGTAAACTATGGCTACACCTTC. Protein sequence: CASSPGTVNYGYTF.

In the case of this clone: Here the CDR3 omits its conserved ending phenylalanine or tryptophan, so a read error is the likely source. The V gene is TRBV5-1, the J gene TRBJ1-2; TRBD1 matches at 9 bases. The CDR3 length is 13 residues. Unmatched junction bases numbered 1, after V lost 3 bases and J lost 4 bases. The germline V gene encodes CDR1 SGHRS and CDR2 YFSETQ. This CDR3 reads CASSSGQGYGYTL. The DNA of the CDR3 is TGCGCCAGCAGCTCGGGACAGGGCTATGGCTACACCCTC.

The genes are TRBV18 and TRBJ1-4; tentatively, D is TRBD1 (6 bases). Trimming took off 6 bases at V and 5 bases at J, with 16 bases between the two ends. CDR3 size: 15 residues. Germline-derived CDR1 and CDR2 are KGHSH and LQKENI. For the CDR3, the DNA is TGTGCCAGCTCCCCGGACAGCTTCAAAAATGAAAAACTGTTTTTT. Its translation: CASSPDSFKNEKLFF.

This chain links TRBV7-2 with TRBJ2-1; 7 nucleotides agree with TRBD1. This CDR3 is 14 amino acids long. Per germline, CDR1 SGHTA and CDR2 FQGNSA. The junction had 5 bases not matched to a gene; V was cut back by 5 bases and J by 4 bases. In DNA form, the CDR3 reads TGTGCCAGCAGCAAGGGGGCTACTTACAATGAGCAGTTCTTC. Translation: CASSKGATYNEQFF.

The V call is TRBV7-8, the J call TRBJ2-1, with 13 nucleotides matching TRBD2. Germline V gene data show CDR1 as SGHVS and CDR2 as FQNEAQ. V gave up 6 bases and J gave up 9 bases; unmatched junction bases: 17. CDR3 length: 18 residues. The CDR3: CASRKGLAGSNSRGEQFF. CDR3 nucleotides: TGTGCCAGCAGGAAGGGACTAGCGGGATCGAATTCAAGAGGTGAGCAGTTCTTC.

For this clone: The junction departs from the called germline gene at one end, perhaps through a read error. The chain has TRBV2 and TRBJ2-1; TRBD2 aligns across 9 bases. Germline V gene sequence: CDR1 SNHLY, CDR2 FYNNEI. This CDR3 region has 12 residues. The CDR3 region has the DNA TGTGCCAGCAGTGCCCTAGCGGGACCTAAGATCTTC. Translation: CASSALAGPKIF.

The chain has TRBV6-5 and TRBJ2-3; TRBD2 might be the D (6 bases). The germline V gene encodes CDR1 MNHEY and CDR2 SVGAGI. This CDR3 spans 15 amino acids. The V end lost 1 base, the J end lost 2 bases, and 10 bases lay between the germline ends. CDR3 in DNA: TGTGCCAGCAGTTACTTAGGACTAATCACAGATACGCAGTATTTT. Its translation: CASSYLGLITDTQYF.

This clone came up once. This chain's CDR3 is CASSTPQETQYF. In DNA form, the CDR3 reads TGTGCCAGCTCAACCCCCCAAGAGACCCAGTACTTC. The V and J genes are TRBV18 and TRBJ2-5; D uncertain. Germline V CDR1 and CDR2: KGHSH, LQKENI. Trimming took off 5 bases at V and 1 base at J, with 5 bases between the two ends. The CDR3 is 12 amino acids.

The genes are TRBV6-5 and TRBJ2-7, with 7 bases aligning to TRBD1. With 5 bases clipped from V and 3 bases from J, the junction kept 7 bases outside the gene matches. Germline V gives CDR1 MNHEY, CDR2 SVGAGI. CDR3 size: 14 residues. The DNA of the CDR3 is TGTGCCAGCAGTCGTCTACAGGGGAACTACGAGCAGTACTTC. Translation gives CASSRLQGNYEQYF.

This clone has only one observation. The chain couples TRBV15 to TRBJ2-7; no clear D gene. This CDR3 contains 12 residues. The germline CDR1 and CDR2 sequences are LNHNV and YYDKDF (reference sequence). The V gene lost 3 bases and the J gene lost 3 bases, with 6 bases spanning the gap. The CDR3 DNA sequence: TGTGCCACCAGCAGGGATAGCTACGAGCAGTACTTC. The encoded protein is CATSRDSYEQYF. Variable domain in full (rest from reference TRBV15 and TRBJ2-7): DAMVIQNPRYQVTQFGKPVTLSCSQTLNHNVMYWYQQKSSQAPKLLFHYYDKDFNNEADTPDNFQSRRPNTSFCFLDIRSPGLGDTAMYLCATSRDSYEQYFGPGTRLTVT.

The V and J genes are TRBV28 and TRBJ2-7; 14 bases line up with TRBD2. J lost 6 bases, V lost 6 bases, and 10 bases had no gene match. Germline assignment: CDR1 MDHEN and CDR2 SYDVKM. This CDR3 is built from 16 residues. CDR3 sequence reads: CASSRLAGGREGEQYF. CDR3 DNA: TGTGCCAGCAGCAGACTAGCGGGAGGGCGTGAGGGCGAGCAGTACTTC. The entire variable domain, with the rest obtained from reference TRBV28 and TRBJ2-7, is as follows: DVKVTQSSRYLVKRTGEKVFLECVQDMDHENMFWYRQDPGLGLRLIYFSYDVKMKEKGDIPEGYSVSREKKERFSLILESASTNQTSMYLCASSRLAGGREGEQYFGPGTRLTVT.

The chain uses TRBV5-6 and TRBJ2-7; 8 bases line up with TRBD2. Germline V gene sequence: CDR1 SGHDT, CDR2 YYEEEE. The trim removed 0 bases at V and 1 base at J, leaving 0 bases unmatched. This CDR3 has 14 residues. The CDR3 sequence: CASSLGLASYEQYF. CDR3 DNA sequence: TGTGCCAGCAGCTTGGGACTAGCGTCCTACGAGCAGTACTTC.

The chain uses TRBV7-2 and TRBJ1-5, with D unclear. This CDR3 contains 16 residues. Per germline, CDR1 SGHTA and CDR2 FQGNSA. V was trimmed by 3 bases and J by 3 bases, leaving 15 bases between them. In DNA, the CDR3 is TGTGCCAGCAGCTTTCAGACCGCCTCTTTCAATCAGCCCCAGCATTTT. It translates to CASSFQTASFNQPQHF.

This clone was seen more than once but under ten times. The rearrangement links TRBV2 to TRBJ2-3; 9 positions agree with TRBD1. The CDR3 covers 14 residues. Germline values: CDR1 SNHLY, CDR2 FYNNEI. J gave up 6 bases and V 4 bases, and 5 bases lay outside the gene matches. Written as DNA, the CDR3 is TGTGCCAGCAGTGCACAGGGGGCGCGGGATACGCAGTATTTT. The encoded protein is CASSAQGARDTQYF.

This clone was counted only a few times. The CDR3 sequence is CASRDTSGRANEQFF. The CDR3 region has the DNA TGTGCCAGCAGAGATACTAGCGGGAGGGCCAATGAGCAGTTCTTC. V usage is TRBV6-6 and J usage is TRBJ2-1, with 13 positions matching TRBD2. Germline assignment: CDR1 MNHNY and CDR2 SVGAGI (reference sequence). The CDR3 spans 15 residues. The junction had 5 bases not matched to a gene; V was cut back by 6 bases and J by 6 bases.

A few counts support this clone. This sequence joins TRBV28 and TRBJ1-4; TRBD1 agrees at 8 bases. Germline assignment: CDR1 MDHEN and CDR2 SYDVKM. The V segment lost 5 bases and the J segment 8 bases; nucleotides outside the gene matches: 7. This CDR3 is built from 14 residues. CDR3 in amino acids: CASSPPGQAEKLFF. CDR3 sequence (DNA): TGTGCCAGCAGTCCTCCGGGACAGGCCGAAAAACTGTTTTTT.

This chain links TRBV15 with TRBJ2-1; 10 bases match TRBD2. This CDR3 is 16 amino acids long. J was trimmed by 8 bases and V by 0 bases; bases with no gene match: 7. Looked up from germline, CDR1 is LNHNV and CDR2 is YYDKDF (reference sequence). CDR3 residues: CATSRDSLAGEDEQFF. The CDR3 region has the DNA TGTGCCACCAGCAGAGATAGTCTAGCGGGAGAGGATGAGCAGTTCTTC.

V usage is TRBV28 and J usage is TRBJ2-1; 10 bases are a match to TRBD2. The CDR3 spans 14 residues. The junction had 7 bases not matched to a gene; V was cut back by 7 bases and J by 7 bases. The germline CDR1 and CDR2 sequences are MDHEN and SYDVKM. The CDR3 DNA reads TGTGCCAGCACCTGGGGTAGCGGGAGGAATGAGCAGTTCTTC. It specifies CASTWGSGRNEQFF.